One and the same sample provided the 24 T cell receptor beta chains below, sequenced in a study of regulatory T cells in long-lasting Graves disease. Libraries of TCR beta came from iRepertoire HTBI primers plus Arm-PCR of CDR3 regions. A single record per CDR3 protein comes from TCRdb applying MiXCR to the multiplex PCR reads. This table holds about 430,000 distinct CDR3 sequences, about 15% found once. Time point described: newly diagnosed GD, antithyroid drugs for less than 3 months. PBMC RNA was the source of the TCR library. These data were also reused for a study on T cells in Graves' hyperthyroidism and ophthalmopathy.

The input for sequencing was peripheral blood mononuclear cells (PBMCs), taken at new diagnosis, from a patient treated with antithyroid drugs. These TCRs come from a middle-aged woman with Graves disease.

Many counts were recorded for this clonotype. The chain couples TRBV9 to TRBJ2-4; possible D gene TRBD1, 5 bases. Deletions cut 0 bases from V and 0 bases from J, with 7 bases between. The germline V gene has CDR1 SGDLS and CDR2 YYNGEE. The CDR3 runs 15 residues. The CDR3 is CASSVEGKAKNIQYF. The DNA for the CDR3 is TGTGCCAGCAGCGTAGAGGGGAAAGCCAAAAACATTCAGTACTTC.

This clonotype occurred many times. V and J are TRBV5-6 and TRBJ2-1; 7 nucleotides agree with TRBD2. The length of the CDR3 is 16 residues. After removal of 4 bases from V and 0 bases from J, the junction contained 7 bases not matched to a gene. Looked up from germline, CDR1 is SGHDT and CDR2 is YYEEEE. The CDR3 DNA sequence: TGTGCCAGCAGCCCTCGGGCGGGAGCCTCCTACAATGAGCAGTTCTTC. This codes for CASSPRAGASYNEQFF. Filled out from reference TRBV5-6 and TRBJ2-1, the complete variable domain reads DAGVTQSPTHLIKTRGQQVTLRCSPKSGHDTVSWYQQALGQGPQFIFQYYEEEERQRGNFPDRFSGHQFPNYSSELNVNALLLGDSALYLCASSPRAGASYNEQFFGPGTRLTVL.

To note about this clonotype: A much larger clone lies a single base off, so this may be a read error. This is likely a read error, given that the CDR3 carries no conserved phenylalanine or tryptophan at its end. The chain links TRBV20-1 to TRBJ2-1, with TRBD2 identical over 9 bases. J gave up 3 bases and V 5 bases, and 8 bases lay outside the gene matches. The CDR3 extends over 15 amino acids. CDR1 and CDR2 (germline): DFQATT, SNEGSKA (reference sequence). In DNA form, the CDR3 reads TGCAGTGCTCACGCCGGGACTAGCAGCTACAATGAGCAGTTCCTC. Translated, it gives CSAHAGTSSYNEQFL.

This clonotype was counted a few times. J is TRBJ2-3 and V is TRBV20-1; D might be TRBD1 (5 bases). The CDR3 is made up of 15 amino acids. CDR1 and CDR2 (germline): DFQATT, SNEGSKA (reference sequence). Trimming shortened V by 5 bases and J by 6 bases, and 21 bases separated the two germline ends. The CDR3, as DNA: TGCAGTGCTGTGTTCCAGGCTAGGGGTTCCGATACGCAGTATTTT. Translated: CSAVFQARGSDTQYF.

There are a few counts of this clonotype. This could be a read error, since a much larger clone is one nucleotide away. The V and J genes are TRBV11-3 and TRBJ2-7, with D maybe TRBD2 (5 bases). The CDR3 spans 13 residues. In germline, CDR1 is SGHNT, CDR2 YENEEA. Here the CDR3 DNA reads TGTGCCAGCAGCGTCCGAGGGCACTACGAGCAGTGCTTC. Encoded protein: CASSVRGHYEQCF.

The genes are TRBV4-1 and TRBJ2-1; D unclear. Germline lookup yields CDR1 MGHRA and CDR2 YSYEKL. The V and J ends lost 3 bases and 4 bases respectively, with 13 bases between them. The CDR3 consists of 15 residues. CDR3 bases: TGCGCCAGCAGCCAGTCCACGGAGAGATACAATGAGCAGTTCTTC. Translation: CASSQSTERYNEQFF.

This chain uses TRBV20-1 with TRBJ1-5; D remains ambiguous. Germline V gives CDR1 DFQATT, CDR2 SNEGSKA (reference sequence). V was clipped by 0 bases and J by 1 base, with 10 bases between them. CDR3 length equals 15 residues. The CDR3 loop reads CSARDGSTSNQPQHF. In DNA, the CDR3 is TGCAGTGCTAGAGATGGGTCAACCAGCAATCAGCCCCAGCATTTT.

Concerning this clonotype itself: A much larger clone sits a single nucleotide away, making a read error possible. The gene calls are TRBV24-1 and TRBJ1-5; a possible D gene is TRBD1 (5 bases). The CDR3 extends over 13 amino acids. CDR1 is KGHDR, CDR2 SFDVKD, per germline. The DNA for the CDR3 is TGTGCCGCCAGTGGCTGGGGGGATCAGCCCCAGCATTTT. Protein sequence: CAASGWGDQPQHF.

This clonotype came up many times. The J gene is TRBJ2-2, the V gene TRBV7-3; possible D gene TRBD2, 5 bases. CDR3 length: 13 amino acids. The V and J ends lost 2 bases and 6 bases respectively, with 7 bases between them. Germline CDR1 is SGHTA and CDR2 is FQGTGA. The CDR3 DNA sequence: TGTGCCAGCAGCTTAGGGAGTTCCGGGGAGCTGTTTTTT. Its protein product is CASSLGSSGELFF.

This clonotype was counted ten times or more. The chain carries TRBV29-1 and TRBJ2-1, with 10 bases matching TRBD2. After removal of 6 bases from V and 5 bases from J, the junction contained 7 bases not matched to a gene. Germline CDR1 reads SQVTM; CDR2 reads ANQGSEA. This CDR3 has 14 amino acids. CDR3 in amino acids: CSVNLAGVNNEQFF. In nucleotides, the CDR3 is TGCAGCGTCAATCTAGCGGGAGTTAACAATGAGCAGTTCTTC.

This clonotype was picked up many times. The rearrangement joins TRBV6-1 to TRBJ1-6; the match to TRBD1 covers 7 bases. V lost 5 bases and J lost 10; bases outside the gene matches: 2. This CDR3 is built from 12 residues. In germline, CDR1 is MNHNS, CDR2 SASEGT. The DNA for the CDR3 is TGTGCCAGCAGTAACAGGGGATCACCCCTCCACTTT. Protein sequence: CASSNRGSPLHF.

This clonotype was picked up many times. The V call is TRBV30, the J call TRBJ2-3, with D unclear. The CDR3 spans 15 residues. In germline, CDR1 is GTSNPN, CDR2 SVGIG (reference sequence). V shed 2 bases and J shed 2 bases, with 14 bases lying between them. CDR3 residues: CAWSRQQEVTDTQYF. The CDR3 DNA reads as TGTGCCTGGAGTCGCCAGCAAGAAGTCACAGATACGCAGTATTTT. Full variable domain (rest looked up from reference TRBV30 and TRBJ2-3): SQTIHQWPATLVQPVGSPLSLECTVEGTSNPNLYWYRQAAGRGLQLLFYSVGIGQISSEVPQNLSASRPQDRQFILSSKKLLLSDSGFYLCAWSRQQEVTDTQYFGPGTRLTVL.

This clonotype was seen ten or more times. V and J are TRBV27 and TRBJ2-3; 7 nucleotides agree with TRBD2. Germline loops: CDR1 MNHEY, CDR2 SMNVEV (reference sequence). This CDR3 spans 23 amino acids. Trimming at V came to 5 bases and at J to 1 base, leaving 30 bases not matched to a gene. Written as DNA, the CDR3 is TGTGCCAGCAGTAAATACAGCCATGTAGGACTAGAATCGATAGCCCGCCGCACAGATACGCAGTATTTT. The encoded protein is CASSKYSHVGLESIARRTDTQYF.

This clonotype was observed a handful of times. The chain has TRBV12-3 or TRBV12-4 and TRBJ2-5, with 7 nucleotides matching TRBD2. The CDR3 length is 16 residues. Trimming removed 1 base from V and 5 bases from J; junction bases left unmatched: 10. In DNA form, the CDR3 reads TGTGCCAGCAGTTTAGGGGGGAGGGAGGTAGGGGAGACCCAGTACTTC. This sequence encodes CASSLGGREVGETQYF.

There are many counts of this clonotype. This chain links TRBV28 with TRBJ1-4; no clear D gene. The germline CDR1 and CDR2 sequences are MDHEN and SYDVKM. The CDR3 covers 13 residues. V lost 6 bases and J 7 bases, leaving 12 bases between the germline ends. DNA of the CDR3: TGTGCCAGCAGCGCGATCCGGGGTGAAAAACTGTTTTTT. Translated, it gives CASSAIRGEKLFF.

This clonotype has a count of ten or more. The rearrangement joins TRBV2 to TRBJ2-2, with D perhaps assigned TRBD1 or TRBD2 (6 bases each). This CDR3 is built from 14 residues. The germline V gene encodes CDR1 SNHLY and CDR2 FYNNEI. V shed 3 bases and J shed 6 bases, with 11 bases lying between them. In nucleotides, the CDR3 is TGTGCCAGCAGTGATCTTGGGGGGCCCGGGGAGCTGTTTTTT. This translates into CASSDLGGPGELFF.

This clonotype was seen ten or more times. The chain employs TRBV12-3 or TRBV12-4 and TRBJ2-5, with D hard to call. The J call is in doubt because the DNA end fits TRBJ2-1 better. The CDR3 length is 14 residues. As DNA, the CDR3 is TGTGCCAGCAGCTTAAGATTTCAGTCAGTAGAGCAGTTCTTC. Translating gives CASSLRFQSVEQFF.

This clonotype was seen ten or more times. The chain joins TRBV3-1 to TRBJ2-1; possibly TRBD1 for D (5 bases). The CDR3 is 15 amino acids. CDR1 and CDR2 (germline): LGHDT, YNNKEL (reference sequence). The V gene lost 4 bases and the J gene lost 5 bases, with 15 bases spanning the gap. The CDR3 bases are TGTGCCAGCAGCCTTACAGGAGCGCGAAACAATGAGCAGTTCTTC. Translating gives CASSLTGARNNEQFF.

This rearrangement joins TRBV5-1 to TRBJ2-5, with D possibly being TRBD1 or TRBD2 (5 bases each). CDR3 size: 13 residues. The germline V gene encodes CDR1 SGHRS and CDR2 YFSETQ. The V and J ends lost 9 bases and 5 bases respectively, with 17 bases between them. The chain's CDR3 is CATFETEGETQYF. The CDR3 region has the DNA TGCGCCACTTTCGAGACCGAGGGGGAGACCCAGTACTTC.

The chain is built from TRBV30 and TRBJ2-7, with TRBD2 identical over 11 bases. The V gene's germline CDR1 is GTSNPN and CDR2 SVGIG (reference sequence). The CDR3 runs to 17 residues. V was clipped by 4 bases and J by 0 bases; unmatched bases: 11. The DNA for the CDR3 is TGTGCCTGGAAGCAGTCTAGCGGGAGGATCACCTCCTACGAGCAGTACTTC. Amino acids: CAWKQSSGRITSYEQYF.

This clonotype has a count of ten or more. The rearrangement uses TRBV9 and TRBJ1-3; D is uncertain. This CDR3 is built from 16 residues. V was shortened by 3 bases and J by 0 bases, with 13 bases between the two germline ends. Germline CDR1 SGDLS, CDR2 YYNGEE. The CDR3 protein is CASSGGSASSGNTIYF. The CDR3 DNA sequence: TGTGCCAGCAGCGGAGGATCAGCGAGCTCTGGAAACACCATATATTTT.

This clonotype was recorded at least ten times. The chain uses TRBV12-3 or TRBV12-4 and TRBJ1-2; 9 bases match TRBD1. V gave up 4 bases and J gave up 10 bases; unmatched junction bases: 4. CDR3 size: 12 residues. The DNA for the CDR3 is TGTGCCAGCAGTTGGGGACAGGGAGCCTACACCTTC. Its translation: CASSWGQGAYTF.

This clonotype was seen ten or more times. The chain carries TRBV9 and TRBJ2-1; possible D gene TRBD2, 5 bases. The CDR3 loop spans 14 amino acids. Trimming pared 5 bases from V and 0 bases from J, leaving 9 bases between. CDR1 SGDLS and CDR2 YYNGEE come from the germline V gene. The CDR3 spells CASSVAGSYNEQFF. The DNA of the CDR3 is TGTGCCAGCAGTGTGGCGGGCTCCTACAATGAGCAGTTCTTC.

This clonotype appeared many times. The V call is TRBV5-1, the J call TRBJ2-3; 8 bases agree with TRBD2. The CDR3 is made up of 15 amino acids. Per germline, CDR1 SGHRS and CDR2 YFSETQ. Trimming took 4 bases from V and 5 from J; bases not matched to a gene: 9. For the CDR3, the DNA is TGCGCCAGCAGCGCCGGGACTAGTGTAGGAGATACGCAGTATTTT. Its protein is CASSAGTSVGDTQYF.